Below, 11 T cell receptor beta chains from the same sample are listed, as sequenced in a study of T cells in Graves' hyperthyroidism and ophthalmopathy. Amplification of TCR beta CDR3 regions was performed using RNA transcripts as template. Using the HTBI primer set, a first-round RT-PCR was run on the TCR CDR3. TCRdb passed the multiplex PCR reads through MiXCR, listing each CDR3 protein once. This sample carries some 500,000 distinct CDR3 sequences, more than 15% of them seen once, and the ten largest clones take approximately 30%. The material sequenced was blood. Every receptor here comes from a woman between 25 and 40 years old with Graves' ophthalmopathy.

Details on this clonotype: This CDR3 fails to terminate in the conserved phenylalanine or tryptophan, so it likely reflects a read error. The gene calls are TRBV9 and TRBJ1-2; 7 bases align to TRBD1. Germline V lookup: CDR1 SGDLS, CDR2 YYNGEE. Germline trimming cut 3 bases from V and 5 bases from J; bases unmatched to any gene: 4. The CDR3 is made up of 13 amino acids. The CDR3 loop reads CASSGQGRYGYTL. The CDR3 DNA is TGTGCCAGCAGCGGACAGGGAAGGTATGGCTACACCCTC.

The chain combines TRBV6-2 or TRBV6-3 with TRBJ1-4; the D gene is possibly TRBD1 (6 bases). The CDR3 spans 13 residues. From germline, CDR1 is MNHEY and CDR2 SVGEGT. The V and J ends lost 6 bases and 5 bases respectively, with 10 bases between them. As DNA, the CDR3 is TGTGCCAGCAGAAGGGGGATGAATGAAAAACTGTTTTTT. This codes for CASRRGMNEKLFF.

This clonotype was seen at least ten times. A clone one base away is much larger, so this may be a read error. Here the CDR3 reads CASSLALSGELFF. Here the CDR3 DNA reads TGCGCCAGCAGCTTGGCCTTGTCCGGGGAGCTGTTTTTT. V and J are TRBV5-1 and TRBJ2-2; D gene uncertain. Germline V gene data show CDR1 as SGHRS and CDR2 as YFSETQ. Between the trimmed V and J ends, which lost 0 bases and 6 bases, there was a span of 6 bases. CDR3 length: 13 amino acids.

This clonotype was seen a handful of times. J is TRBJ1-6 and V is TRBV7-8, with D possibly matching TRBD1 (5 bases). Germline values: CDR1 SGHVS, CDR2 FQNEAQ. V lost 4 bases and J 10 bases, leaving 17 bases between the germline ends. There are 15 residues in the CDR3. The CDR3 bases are TGTGCCAGCAGCTCTGCCGGGTCCCGGGGGTCACCCCTCCACTTT. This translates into CASSSAGSRGSPLHF. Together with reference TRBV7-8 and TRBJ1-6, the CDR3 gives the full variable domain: GAGVSQSPRYKVAKRGQDVALRCDPISGHVSLFWYQQALGQGPEFLTYFQNEAQLDKSGLPSDRFFAERPEGSVSTLKIQRTQQEDSAVYLCASSSAGSRGSPLHFGNGTRLTVT.

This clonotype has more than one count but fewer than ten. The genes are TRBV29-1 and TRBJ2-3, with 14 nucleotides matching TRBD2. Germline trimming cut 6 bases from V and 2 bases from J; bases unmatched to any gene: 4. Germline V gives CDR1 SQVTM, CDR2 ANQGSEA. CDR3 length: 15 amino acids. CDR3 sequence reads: CSVRLAGGNTDTQYF. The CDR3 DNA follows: TGCAGCGTCCGACTAGCGGGAGGGAACACAGATACGCAGTATTTT.

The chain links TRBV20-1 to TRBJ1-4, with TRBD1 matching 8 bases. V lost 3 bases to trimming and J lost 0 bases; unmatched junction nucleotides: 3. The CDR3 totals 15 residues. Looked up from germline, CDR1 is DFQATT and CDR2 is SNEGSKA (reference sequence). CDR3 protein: CSARQGAATNEKLFF. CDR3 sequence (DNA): TGCAGTGCTAGGCAGGGGGCGGCAACTAATGAAAAACTGTTTTTT.

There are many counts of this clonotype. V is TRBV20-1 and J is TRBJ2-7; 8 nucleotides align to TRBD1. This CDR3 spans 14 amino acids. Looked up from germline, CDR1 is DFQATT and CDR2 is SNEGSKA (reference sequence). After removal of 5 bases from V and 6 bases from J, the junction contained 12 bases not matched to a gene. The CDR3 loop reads CSAPPRTGPSEQYF. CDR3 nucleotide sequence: TGCAGTGCTCCACCTCGGACAGGGCCAAGCGAGCAGTACTTC.

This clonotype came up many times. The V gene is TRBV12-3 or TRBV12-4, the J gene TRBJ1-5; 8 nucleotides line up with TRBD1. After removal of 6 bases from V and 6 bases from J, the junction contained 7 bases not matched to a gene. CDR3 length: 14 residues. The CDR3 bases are TGTGCCAGCAGCCGCGGACAGGGTGGTCAGCCCCAGCATTTT. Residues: CASSRGQGGQPQHF.

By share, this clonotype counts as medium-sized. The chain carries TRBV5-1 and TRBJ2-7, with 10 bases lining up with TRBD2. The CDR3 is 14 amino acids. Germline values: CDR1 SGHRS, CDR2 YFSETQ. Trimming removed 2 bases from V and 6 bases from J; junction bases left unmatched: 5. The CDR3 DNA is TGCGCCAGCAGCTTTGGGCTAGCGGGAGTCGAGCAGTACTTC. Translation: CASSFGLAGVEQYF.

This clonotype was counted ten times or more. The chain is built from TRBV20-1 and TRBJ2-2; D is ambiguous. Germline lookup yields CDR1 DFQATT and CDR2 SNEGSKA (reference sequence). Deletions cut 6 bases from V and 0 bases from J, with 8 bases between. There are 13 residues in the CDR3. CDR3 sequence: CSAIPPNTGELFF. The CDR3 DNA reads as TGCAGTGCCATACCACCGAACACCGGGGAGCTGTTTTTT.

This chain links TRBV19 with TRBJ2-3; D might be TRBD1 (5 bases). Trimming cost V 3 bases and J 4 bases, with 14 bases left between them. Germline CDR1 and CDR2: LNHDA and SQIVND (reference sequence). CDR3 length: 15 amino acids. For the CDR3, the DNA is TGTGCCAGTAGTATTCCAGGGAAGGCTTCAGATACGCAGTATTTT. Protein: CASSIPGKASDTQYF.